These 21 T cell receptor beta chains came from one sample sequenced in a study of blood T cell repertoires in COVID-19. Clones were sequenced by immunoSEQ multiplex PCR, and TCRdb holds only the in-frame ones, with some missing. The sample lists approximately 90,000 clones; about four fifths were seen once. What was sequenced was peripheral blood. These receptors originate from a man in his 70s with COVID-19, enrolled during active disease.

On this clone: Other DNA sequences in this sample translate to the same CDR3. This sequence joins TRBV11-2 and TRBJ2-1, with D perhaps matching TRBD2 (6 bases). Germline V CDR1 and CDR2: SGHAT, FQNNGV. Trimming cost V 5 bases and J 6 bases, with 11 bases left between them. The CDR3 covers 13 residues. The CDR3 is CASSLGTVNEQFF. The DNA for the CDR3 is TGTGCCAGCAGCCTCGGGACTGTCAATGAGCAGTTCTTC. Full variable domain (remainder filled in from reference TRBV11-2 and TRBJ2-1): EAGVAQSPRYKIIEKRQSVAFWCNPISGHATLYWYQQILGQGPKLLIQFQNNGVVDDSQLPKDRFSAERLKGVDSTLKIQPAKLEDSAVYLCASSLGTVNEQFFGPGTRLTVL.

The J gene is TRBJ2-2, the V gene TRBV11-2, with TRBD2 matching over 7 bases. V gave up 3 bases and J gave up 6 bases; unmatched junction bases: 13. CDR3 length equals 17 residues. CDR1 is SGHAT, CDR2 FQNNGV, per germline. CDR3 loop: CASSLLDGGGLAGELFF. Written as DNA, the CDR3 is TGTGCCAGCAGCTTGTTAGATGGCGGGGGTTTGGCCGGGGAGCTGTTTTTT.

This chain joins TRBV4-1 and TRBJ1-2, with no clear D. Germline assignment: CDR1 MGHRA and CDR2 YSYEKL. Between the trimmed V and J ends, which lost 0 bases and 6 bases, there was a span of 11 bases. This CDR3 is 14 amino acids long. The CDR3 region is CASSQETQTNGYTF. Written as DNA, the CDR3 is TGCGCCAGCAGCCAAGAAACACAGACTAATGGCTACACCTTC.

V gene TRBV7-9 combines with J gene TRBJ2-7; 9 bases are shared with TRBD1. Trimming at V came to 5 bases and at J to 7 bases, leaving 9 bases not matched to a gene. The germline V gene has CDR1 SEHNR and CDR2 FQNEAQ (reference sequence). This CDR3 spans 14 amino acids. CDR3 in amino acids: CASSPGTGFMEQYF. CDR3 bases: TGTGCCAGCAGCCCGGGGACAGGGTTCATGGAGCAGTACTTC.

The chain employs TRBV28 and TRBJ2-1, with TRBD2 matching 8 bases. V dropped 3 bases and J dropped 6; count of bases not matched to a gene: 10. CDR1 and CDR2 from the germline V gene are MDHEN and SYDVKM. The CDR3 is made up of 16 amino acids. CDR3 in amino acids: CASSFHRGGASNEQFF. The CDR3 DNA reads TGTGCCAGCAGTTTTCACCGGGGGGGAGCTTCCAATGAGCAGTTCTTC.

The chain combines TRBV18 with TRBJ1-3, with a weak D call TRBD1 (5 bases). Germline values: CDR1 KGHSH, CDR2 LQKENI. The CDR3 is 16 amino acids. V dropped 2 bases and J dropped 0 bases, with 11 bases sitting between them. The CDR3 is CASSPYDSSSGNTIYF. The CDR3 coding sequence is TGTGCCAGCTCACCATACGACAGTTCCTCTGGAAACACCATATATTTT.

The chain has TRBV18 and TRBJ2-2; D possibly corresponds to TRBD1 (5 bases). CDR3 size: 14 residues. Looked up from germline, CDR1 is KGHSH and CDR2 is LQKENI. With 4 bases removed from V and 1 base from J, the gap between germline ends came to 7 bases. CDR3 sequence: CASSQGKNTGELFF. DNA of the CDR3: TGTGCCAGCTCACAGGGGAAGAACACCGGGGAGCTGTTTTTT.

The table lists this clone with many counts. Relative to the germline gene, one junction end is altered; a read error may explain this. The rearrangement joins TRBV7-8 to TRBJ2-1; D remains ambiguous. Germline loops: CDR1 SGHVS, CDR2 FQNEAQ. This CDR3 is built from 11 residues. CDR3 bases: TGTGCCAGCAGCATAGCCGATGAGCAGTTCTTC. The encoded protein is CASSIADEQFF. The entire variable domain, with the rest obtained from reference TRBV7-8 and TRBJ2-1, is as follows: GAGVSQSPRYKVAKRGQDVALRCDPISGHVSLFWYQQALGQGPEFLTYFQNEAQLDKSGLPSDRFFAERPEGSVSTLKIQRTQQEDSAVYLCASSIADEQFFGPGTRLTVL.

The V call is TRBV4-3, the J call TRBJ1-1, with a weak D call TRBD1 (6 bases). Germline V gene lookup returns CDR1 LGHNA and CDR2 YSLEER. The CDR3 extends over 15 amino acids. Trimming pared 2 bases from V and 5 bases from J, leaving 15 bases between. The CDR3 reads CASSQSDSSGTEAFF. CDR3 sequence (DNA): TGCGCCAGCAGCCAATCGGACAGTTCGGGTACTGAAGCTTTCTTT.

This rearrangement joins TRBV24-1 to TRBJ1-1; 10 bases are shared with TRBD1. The CDR3 runs to 14 residues. Per germline, CDR1 KGHDR and CDR2 SFDVKD. V trimming: 4 bases; J trimming: 6 bases; junction bases outside the gene matches: 4. In DNA form, the CDR3 reads TGTGCCACCAGTGACTCCGGGACAGGGGCTGAAGCTTTCTTT. Its translation is CATSDSGTGAEAFF.

This chain connects TRBV5-1 to TRBJ2-3, with TRBD2 as a possible D gene (6 bases). The germline V and J ends were trimmed by 0 bases and 6 bases, with 17 bases remaining between them. The germline CDR1 and CDR2 sequences are SGHRS and YFSETQ. The length of the CDR3 is 16 residues. CDR3 in DNA: TGCGCCAGCAGCTTGGGCGTATCGGGAGTTTCCGATACGCAGTATTTT. Its protein product is CASSLGVSGVSDTQYF. The full variable domain, with the rest looked up from reference TRBV5-1 and TRBJ2-3, is KAGVTQTPRYLIKTRGQQVTLSCSPISGHRSVSWYQQTPGQGLQFLFEYFSETQRNKGNFPGRFSGRQFSNSRSEMNVSTLELGDSALYLCASSLGVSGVSDTQYFGPGTRLTVL.

The V call is TRBV7-8, the J call TRBJ1-4, with 8 nucleotides matching TRBD1. The CDR3 is made up of 15 amino acids. J was trimmed by 3 bases and V by 5 bases; bases with no gene match: 5. Germline V gives CDR1 SGHVS, CDR2 FQNEAQ. In nucleotides, the CDR3 is TGTGCCAGCAGCCGCTCGGGACAGGCTAATGAAAAACTGTTTTTT. This sequence encodes CASSRSGQANEKLFF.

The chain joins TRBV10-3 to TRBJ2-7; 7 bases line up with TRBD1. With 6 bases clipped from V and 0 bases from J, the junction kept 8 bases outside the gene matches. Germline CDR1 ENHRY, CDR2 SYGVKD. The CDR3 sequence is 15 residues long. CDR3 sequence (DNA): TGTGCCATCAGACCCTGGGACAGCCCCTCCTACGAGCAGTACTTC. It specifies CAIRPWDSPSYEQYF.

This clone was detected only a few times. V gene TRBV20-1 combines with J gene TRBJ1-1; D remains ambiguous. From germline, CDR1 is DFQATT and CDR2 SNEGSKA (reference sequence). The CDR3 loop spans 16 amino acids. The V gene lost 3 bases and the J gene lost 3 bases, with 20 bases spanning the gap. Here the CDR3 reads CSASSFGHPRDTEAFF. The CDR3 bases are TGCAGTGCTAGTTCTTTTGGCCATCCGAGGGACACTGAAGCTTTCTTT.

The rearrangement links TRBV4-2 to TRBJ1-2, with D perhaps TRBD1 (5 bases). The length of the CDR3 is 13 residues. V was pared by 0 bases and J by 8 bases, with 10 bases between. From germline, CDR1 is LGHNA and CDR2 YNFKEQ. CDR3 sequence reads: CASSQEYQGGYTF. The CDR3 nucleotides read TGTGCCAGCAGCCAAGAATATCAGGGCGGCTACACCTTC.

The V call is TRBV7-2, the J call TRBJ2-7, with a weak D call TRBD1 (6 bases). CDR1 SGHTA and CDR2 FQGNSA come from the germline V gene. The CDR3 length is 13 residues. The germline V and J ends were trimmed by 5 bases and 4 bases, with 12 bases remaining between them. The CDR3 nucleotides read TGTGCCAGCAGCGGGACAATGCTGTACGAGCAGTACTTC. Amino acid sequence: CASSGTMLYEQYF.

The CDR3 region has the DNA TGTGCCAGCTCACCAACTACCTACGAGCAGTACTTC. It codes for CASSPTTYEQYF. The chain is built from TRBV18 and TRBJ2-7; D is unclear. The CDR3 has 12 residues. V was shortened by 2 bases and J by 2 bases, with 4 bases between the two germline ends. Germline CDR1 KGHSH, CDR2 LQKENI.

The V and J genes are TRBV4-2 and TRBJ2-7; D is unclear. V was clipped by 0 bases and J by 8 bases, with 11 bases between them. CDR3 length: 13 residues. CDR1 LGHNA and CDR2 YNFKEQ come from the germline V gene. In DNA form, the CDR3 reads TGTGCCAGCAGCCAAGATCGGAGTTTTAAGCAGTACTTC. This codes for CASSQDRSFKQYF.

This clone was detected once. V usage is TRBV5-4 and J usage is TRBJ2-5, with D tentatively TRBD2 (6 bases). This CDR3 has 16 residues. The germline V gene has CDR1 SGHNT and CDR2 YYREEE (reference sequence). V was cut by 4 bases and J by 5 bases, with 21 bases left in between. Here the CDR3 reads CASSGTGTEKDETQYF. The CDR3 DNA reads TGTGCCAGCAGCGGAACCGGGACTGAGAAGGATGAGACCCAGTACTTC. Together with reference TRBV5-4 and TRBJ2-5, the CDR3 gives the full variable domain: ETGVTQSPTHLIKTRGQQVTLRCSSQSGHNTVSWYQQALGQGPQFIFQYYREEENGRGNFPPRFSGLQFPNYSSELNVNALELDDSALYLCASSGTGTEKDETQYFGPGTRLLVL.

This clone has a single count. The genes are TRBV19 and TRBJ1-6; D is undetermined. This CDR3 has 12 amino acids. Germline V lookup: CDR1 LNHDA, CDR2 SQIVND (reference sequence). Deletions cut 4 bases from V and 5 bases from J, with 3 bases between. CDR3 region: CASSTNNSPLHF. In DNA form, the CDR3 reads TGTGCCAGTAGTACTAATAATTCACCCCTCCACTTT.

For this clone: This CDR3 is also generated by other DNA sequences in the sample. V is TRBV28 and J is TRBJ1-5; no clear D. Trimming took off 6 bases at V and 0 bases at J, with 9 bases between the two ends. This CDR3 comprises 14 residues. Germline V lookup: CDR1 MDHEN, CDR2 SYDVKM. The CDR3 nucleotides read TGTGCCAGCAGCCTGAGAATTAGCAATCAGCCCCAGCATTTT. Encoded protein: CASSLRISNQPQHF.